Each of the 21 T cell receptor beta chains below was sequenced from the same sample in a study of blood T cells in healthy people across ages (dated by TCRdb to the mid-2010s). Libraries came from 5' RACE. TCRdb shows the sequencer as Illumina HiSeq 2500. A second PCR of about 6 to 11 cycles was run with a J-beta primer mix and a sample-barcoded 5' primer. TCRdb reworked the public reads: Q25 trimming with fastp, MiXCR clone assembly, productive beta chains retained. Every distinct CDR3 protein forms one entry, paired with its most common genes and DNA. Recorded for this sample are about 1.1 million distinct CDR3 sequences; roughly two fifths of them occurred a single time. The top ten constitute roughly 13% of the sample. Material: blood. The receptor set was obtained from a man aged 18 to 29 in good health.

This clonotype was seen more than once but under ten times. The chain recombines TRBV24-1 with TRBJ1-2, with D possibly being TRBD1 (5 bases). The CDR3 is made up of 15 amino acids. Germline assignment: CDR1 KGHDR and CDR2 SFDVKD. Trimming shortened V by 3 bases and J by 4 bases, and 14 bases separated the two germline ends. CDR3 coding DNA: TGTGCCACCAGTGATACTGCGGCAGGGAGCTATGGCTACACCTTC. Its protein product is CATSDTAAGSYGYTF.

The chain uses TRBV28 and TRBJ2-1, with a weak D call TRBD2 (5 bases). The end of the DNA is better explained by TRBJ2-7, so the J call may be wrong. This CDR3 contains 14 residues. CDR1 is MDHEN, CDR2 SYDVKM, per germline. DNA for the CDR3: TGTGCCTGCAAGACGGGGTACTCCTACAATGAGCAGTACTTC. Its translation: CACKTGYSYNEQYF.

The J gene is TRBJ1-3, the V gene TRBV7-3; D unclear. CDR1 and CDR2 from the germline V gene are SGHTA and FQGTGA. Trimming stripped 1 base from V and 4 bases from J, with 5 bases between. The CDR3 runs 13 residues. In DNA form, the CDR3 reads TGTGCCAGCAGCTTAATGAGGGGAAACACCATATATTTT. Translation gives CASSLMRGNTIYF.

In this sample, this clonotype turned up many times. In DNA form, the CDR3 reads TGTGCCAGCAGTTTACCGGGACAGGGGATCTACGAGCAGTACTTC. Protein: CASSLPGQGIYEQYF. The chain uses TRBV5-6 and TRBJ2-7; 10 nucleotides match TRBD1. With V trimmed by 5 bases and J by 3 bases, 8 bases remained unmatched. Looked up from germline, CDR1 is SGHDT and CDR2 is YYEEEE. The CDR3 is 15 amino acids. The variable domain in full, with the rest retrieved from reference TRBV5-6 and TRBJ2-7, is DAGVTQSPTHLIKTRGQQVTLRCSPKSGHDTVSWYQQALGQGPQFIFQYYEEEERQRGNFPDRFSGHQFPNYSSELNVNALLLGDSALYLCASSLPGQGIYEQYFGPGTRLTVT.

Concerning this clonotype: Relative to the germline gene, one junction end is altered; a read error may explain this. The chain links TRBV3-1 to TRBJ2-1; D remains ambiguous. CDR3 length equals 11 residues. The germline V gene encodes CDR1 LGHDT and CDR2 YNNKEL (reference sequence). The CDR3 is CASSRFNKQFF. CDR3 DNA sequence: TGTGCCAGCAGCCGTTTCAATAAGCAGTTCTTC.

The genes are TRBV4-3 and TRBJ1-2; 8 nucleotides align to TRBD1. The CDR3 sequence is 15 residues long. Germline lookup yields CDR1 LGHNA and CDR2 YSLEER. V was clipped by 2 bases and J by 5 bases; unmatched bases: 7. In DNA, the CDR3 is TGCGCCAGCAGCCAAACGCAGACAGGGGTTTATGGCTACACCTTC. Translating gives CASSQTQTGVYGYTF.

In this sample, this clonotype turned up once. This chain links TRBV10-3 with TRBJ2-4; possibly TRBD1 for D (5 bases). The end of the DNA aligns better with TRBJ2-7, so the J call may be wrong. The CDR3 runs to 13 residues. Germline V gene sequence: CDR1 ENHRY, CDR2 SYGVKD. The CDR3 protein is CAISGSTGTEQYF. The CDR3 DNA is TGTGCCATCAGTGGGTCTACAGGAACCGAGCAGTACTTC.

As regards this clonotype: Just one base apart from a much larger clone, this may be a read error. The CDR3 sequence: CSAAGDYGYTF. DNA for the CDR3: TGCAGTGCTGCGGGGGACTATGGCTACACCTTC. This chain connects TRBV20-1 to TRBJ1-2; maybe TRBD1 (5 bases). There are 11 residues in the CDR3. Trimming removed 5 bases from V and 3 bases from J, with 7 bases in between. Per the germline V gene, CDR1 is DFQATT and CDR2 is SNEGSKA (reference sequence).

This chain joins TRBV6-2 or TRBV6-3 and TRBJ1-1; 8 bases match TRBD1. The CDR3 has 12 residues. V gave up 6 bases and J gave up 10 bases; unmatched junction bases: 7. Germline V gives CDR1 MNHEY, CDR2 SVGEGT. Written as DNA, the CDR3 is TGTGCCAGCAGGCAGGGGGCGTGGGGAGCTTTCTTT. Translating gives CASRQGAWGAFF.

The sample holds a few counts of this clonotype. The V gene is TRBV7-9, the J gene TRBJ2-7, with D uncertain. Trimming removed 1 base from V and 6 bases from J, with 19 bases in between. Germline V gene sequence: CDR1 SEHNR, CDR2 FQNEAQ (reference sequence). The CDR3 spans 16 residues. The CDR3 sequence: CASSLGSAGLTSEQYF. The CDR3, as DNA: TGTGCCAGCAGCTTAGGGTCGGCAGGCCTAACCTCCGAGCAGTACTTC.

This clonotype has ten or more counts. This chain connects TRBV5-1 to TRBJ2-7; no clear D gene. The CDR3 has 16 amino acids. The germline CDR1 and CDR2 sequences are SGHRS and YFSETQ. Trimming took 4 bases from V and 9 from J, leaving 26 bases between them. The CDR3 protein is CASSDIKGRNNRGQYF. CDR3 sequence (DNA): TGCGCCAGCAGCGACATCAAGGGCAGAAATAACAGAGGGCAGTACTTC.

This clonotype was seen repeatedly, ten times or more. CDR3 region: CASSLDGTGGNYGYTF. The CDR3 coding sequence is TGTGCCAGCAGCTTGGACGGTACAGGGGGGAACTATGGCTACACCTTC. The V gene is TRBV7-2, the J gene TRBJ1-2; 8 nucleotides line up with TRBD1. J was trimmed by 2 bases and V by 3 bases; bases with no gene match: 8. The CDR3 contains 16 residues. The germline V gene has CDR1 SGHTA and CDR2 FQGNSA. Looking up the rest from reference TRBV7-2 and TRBJ1-2 gives the full variable domain: GAGVSQSPSNKVTEKGKDVELRCDPISGHTALYWYRQSLGQGLEFLIYFQGNSAPDKSGLPSDRFSAERTGGSVSTLTIQRTQQEDSAVYLCASSLDGTGGNYGYTFGSGTRLTVV.

The chain combines TRBV9 with TRBJ1-3; no firm D call. Trimming removed 0 bases from V and 0 bases from J, with 13 bases in between. The germline V gene has CDR1 SGDLS and CDR2 YYNGEE. This CDR3 contains 17 residues. As DNA, the CDR3 is TGTGCCAGCAGCGTAGAAGATCTCCGGAGCTCTGGAAACACCATATATTTT. Its translation: CASSVEDLRSSGNTIYF.

This clonotype was recorded at least ten times. The chain has TRBV15 and TRBJ2-3; D is undetermined. There are 16 residues in the CDR3. Between the trimmed V and J ends, which lost 0 bases and 4 bases, there was a span of 14 bases. The germline gives CDR1 LNHNV, CDR2 YYDKDF (reference sequence). CDR3 region: CATSRDVISVADTQYF. The CDR3 coding sequence is TGTGCCACCAGCAGAGATGTGATCAGCGTTGCAGATACGCAGTATTTT.

This clonotype appeared a few times. The V gene is TRBV29-1, the J gene TRBJ1-4; D is uncertain. Germline V gene lookup returns CDR1 SQVTM and CDR2 ANQGSEA. Trimming took 4 bases from V and 8 from J, leaving 5 bases between them. The CDR3 runs to 10 residues. CDR3 nucleotides: TGCAGCGTTGGCGAGGAAAAACTGTTTTTT. Residues: CSVGEEKLFF.

Comments on this clonotype: A much bigger clone sits one base away, suggesting this may be a read error. This sequence joins TRBV20-1 and TRBJ2-7; D tentatively fits TRBD1 or TRBD2 (5 bases each). The CDR3 loop spans 14 amino acids. The V and J ends lost 5 bases and 7 bases respectively, with 21 bases between them. Germline CDR1 and CDR2: DFQATT and SNEGSKA (reference sequence). For the CDR3, the DNA is TGCAGTGCTTGGAAACGGGACGGGCATAATGAGCAGTACTTC. The encoded protein is CSAWKRDGHNEQYF.

The rearrangement links TRBV9 to TRBJ2-5; tentatively, D is TRBD1 or TRBD2 (6 bases each). Per germline, CDR1 SGDLS and CDR2 YYNGEE. Between the trimmed V and J ends, which lost 0 bases and 11 bases, there was a span of 17 bases. There are 14 residues in the CDR3. The CDR3 DNA reads TGTGCCAGCAGCGTAGATGGGGGGCTCTTGGAGCAGTACTTC. Its protein is CASSVDGGLLEQYF. Full variable domain (remainder filled in from reference TRBV9 and TRBJ2-5): DSGVTQTPKHLITATGQRVTLRCSPRSGDLSVYWYQQSLDQGLQFLIQYYNGEERAKGNILERFSAQQFPDLHSELNLSSLELGDSALYFCASSVDGGLLEQYFGPGTRLLVL.

This clonotype has a handful of counts. The rearrangement joins TRBV15 to TRBJ1-1, with a weak D call TRBD1 (6 bases). Trimming removed 5 bases from V and 0 bases from J, with 10 bases in between. Germline V gene lookup returns CDR1 LNHNV and CDR2 YYDKDF (reference sequence). The CDR3 covers 14 residues. The CDR3 DNA sequence: TGTGCCACCAGCCCGGGGGCCTTGAACACTGAAGCTTTCTTT. It codes for CATSPGALNTEAFF.

This clonotype has a handful of counts. This rearrangement joins TRBV12-3 or TRBV12-4 to TRBJ2-5; D is undetermined. The CDR3 has 11 amino acids. Trimming left V 7 bases short and J 2 bases short, with 5 bases between. CDR3 sequence: CASTRQETQYF. In DNA form, the CDR3 reads TGTGCCAGCACTAGACAAGAGACCCAGTACTTC.

The chain employs TRBV3-1 and TRBJ2-2; 7 bases map to TRBD1. The CDR3 contains 16 residues. J was trimmed by 6 bases and V by 5 bases; bases with no gene match: 12. Looked up from germline, CDR1 is LGHDT and CDR2 is YNNKEL (reference sequence). CDR3 in amino acids: CASSEQAGTASGELFF. CDR3 coding DNA: TGTGCCAGCAGCGAACAAGCCGGGACAGCGTCCGGGGAGCTGTTTTTT.

The chain links TRBV6-6 to TRBJ1-2; D may be TRBD1 (5 bases). The CDR3 is 14 residues long. Germline CDR1 reads MNHNY; CDR2 reads SVGAGI (reference sequence). Deletions cut 7 bases from V and 6 bases from J, with 18 bases between. The CDR3 loop is CASNHRDHPDGYTF. The DNA of the CDR3 is TGTGCCAGCAACCACCGGGACCACCCTGATGGCTACACCTTC.